What follows are 7 T cell receptor beta chains derived from one specimen sequenced in a study of blood T cells in healthy people across ages. Combining a sample-barcoded 5' primer with a J-beta primer mix, a second PCR ran for 7 to 11 cycles. TCRdb itself ran the 5' RACE reads through MiXCR, one entry per CDR3 protein. The data contain roughly 860,000 distinct CDR3 sequences, under 80% of them singletons. Sequenced sample: blood. The receptors were gathered from a man aged 25-45 years in good health.

The chain joins TRBV6-6 to TRBJ1-2; 10 bases agree with TRBD1. V trimming: 6 bases; J trimming: 7 bases; junction bases outside the gene matches: 8. Per the germline V gene, CDR1 is MNHNY and CDR2 is SVGAGI (reference sequence). The CDR3 loop spans 14 amino acids. The CDR3 nucleotides read TGTGCCAGCAGCAATGTGGACAGGGGGATTGGCTACACCTTC. Residues: CASSNVDRGIGYTF.

The V gene is TRBV10-3, the J gene TRBJ2-6, with a weak D call TRBD1 (5 bases). Germline CDR1 reads ENHRY; CDR2 reads SYGVKD. Trimming cost V 4 bases and J 0 bases, with 10 bases left between them. This CDR3 is built from 16 residues. The CDR3, as DNA: TGTGCCATCAGTGTCGCCGACAGCTCTGGGGCCAACGTCCTGACTTTC. As protein: CAISVADSSGANVLTF.

The gene calls are TRBV7-2 and TRBJ1-6; unclear D gene. The germline V gene has CDR1 SGHTA and CDR2 FQGNSA. Trimming removed 6 bases at V and 7 bases at J, with 13 bases between. The CDR3 totals 14 residues. CDR3 protein: CASRPWGENSPLHF. CDR3 DNA sequence: TGTGCCAGCAGACCGTGGGGTGAGAATTCACCCCTCCACTTT. Using reference TRBV7-2 and TRBJ1-6 for the parts outside the CDR3, the full variable domain is GAGVSQSPSNKVTEKGKDVELRCDPISGHTALYWYRQSLGQGLEFLIYFQGNSAPDKSGLPSDRFSAERTGGSVSTLTIQRTQQEDSAVYLCASRPWGENSPLHFGNGTRLTVT.

This chain links TRBV6-5 with TRBJ2-7, with D possibly TRBD2 on 6 matching bases. V was trimmed by 5 bases and J by 0 bases, leaving 8 bases between them. This CDR3 is built from 13 residues. The V gene's germline CDR1 is MNHEY and CDR2 SVGAGI. The CDR3 reads CASSAGLSYEQYF. The DNA for the CDR3 is TGTGCCAGCAGTGCGGGGCTCTCCTACGAGCAGTACTTC.

The chain combines TRBV11-3 with TRBJ2-3; D perhaps matches TRBD1 (6 bases). V was shortened by 5 bases and J by 3 bases, with 18 bases between the two germline ends. CDR3 length: 16 residues. From germline, CDR1 is SGHNT and CDR2 YENEEA. The CDR3 is CASSPAGQSRTDTQYF. In DNA form, the CDR3 reads TGTGCCAGCAGCCCGGCTGGACAGAGTAGAACAGATACGCAGTATTTT.

The chain is built from TRBV7-9 and TRBJ2-5; weak D call: TRBD1 (5 bases). CDR3 length equals 14 residues. Trimming removed 2 bases from V and 11 bases from J, with 18 bases in between. Looked up from germline, CDR1 is SEHNR and CDR2 is FQNEAQ (reference sequence). This chain's CDR3 is CASSLPTGSYEQYF. DNA of the CDR3: TGTGCCAGCAGCTTACCAACAGGTTCCTATGAGCAGTACTTC.

The gene calls are TRBV6-2 or TRBV6-3 and TRBJ2-6; D may correspond to TRBD1 or TRBD2 (6 bases each). CDR1 and CDR2 (germline): MNHEY, SVGEGT. This CDR3 spans 15 amino acids. The V gene lost 7 bases and the J gene lost 4 bases, with 14 bases spanning the gap. CDR3 coding DNA: TGTGCCAGCATCTTCCCGGGGGCCGGGGCCAACGTCCTGACTTTC. This gives the protein CASIFPGAGANVLTF.